One and the same sample provided the 10 T cell receptor beta chains below, sequenced in a study of cytomegalovirus exposure and HLA in healthy donors. PCR was performed using 60 Vbeta and 13 Jbeta primers. The repertoire was sequenced with immunoSEQ multiplex PCR; TCRdb's copy has only in-frame clones and lacks some. The sample consists of approximately 270,000 clones, 80% of them appearing once. The material sequenced was PBMCs. The receptors stem from a girl aged 2 to 10 in good health and CMV-seronegative.

V is TRBV9 and J is TRBJ2-5; 9 bases agree with TRBD1. Germline CDR1 and CDR2: SGDLS and YYNGEE. The CDR3 is made up of 16 amino acids. The trim removed 3 bases at V and 5 bases at J, leaving 11 bases unmatched. The CDR3, as DNA: TGTGCCAGCAGCGGGCCGGGACAGGGCGGTGTTGAGACCCAGTACTTC. Protein sequence: CASSGPGQGGVETQYF.

The V gene is TRBV6-5, the J gene TRBJ1-2; D might be TRBD1 (5 bases). Germline CDR1 and CDR2: MNHEY and SVGAGI. V dropped 0 bases and J dropped 4 bases, with 15 bases sitting between them. The CDR3 extends over 16 amino acids. The CDR3 loop reads CASSYSPGGGSYGYTF. CDR3 DNA: TGTGCCAGCAGTTACTCCCCGGGGGGAGGGTCCTATGGCTACACCTTC.

This clone was seen just once. The V and J genes are TRBV11-3 and TRBJ2-1; D might be TRBD2 (7 bases). CDR3 length equals 15 residues. From germline, CDR1 is SGHNT and CDR2 YENEEA. With 4 bases removed from V and 2 bases from J, the gap between germline ends came to 12 bases. As DNA, the CDR3 is TGTGCCAGCAGCTCCGGGGGGCAAACCTACAATGAGCAGTTCTTC. As protein: CASSSGGQTYNEQFF.

This sequence joins TRBV19 and TRBJ2-5, with TRBD2 as a possible D gene (5 bases). V was cut by 3 bases and J by 11 bases, with 13 bases left in between. CDR3 size: 12 residues. CDR1 is LNHDA and CDR2 is SQIVND in the germline V gene (reference sequence). CDR3 DNA sequence: TGTGCCAGTAGTATGACCCCTAGGGAGCAGTACTTC. Protein sequence: CASSMTPREQYF.

The chain links TRBV5-1 to TRBJ2-7; D uncertain. CDR3 length: 15 residues. The germline CDR1 and CDR2 sequences are SGHRS and YFSETQ. V was clipped by 0 bases and J by 5 bases, with 15 bases between them. In nucleotides, the CDR3 is TGCGCCAGCAGCTTGGAGGCTAGGCGACTCCACGAGCAGTACTTC. Amino acid sequence: CASSLEARRLHEQYF.

This chain links TRBV11-2 with TRBJ2-5, with D possibly TRBD2 on 7 matching bases. With the DNA end fitting TRBJ2-7 better, the J assignment may be wrong. Germline assignment: CDR1 SGHAT and CDR2 FQNNGV. The CDR3 totals 16 residues. CDR3 nucleotides: TGTGCCAGCAGCTGGTTTCGGGGGGCCGACTTGTACGAGCAGTACTTC. It encodes CASSWFRGADLYEQYF.

This rearrangement joins TRBV5-1 to TRBJ1-1, with D maybe TRBD1 (5 bases). The CDR3 totals 13 residues. Between the trimmed V and J ends, which lost 6 bases and 5 bases, there was a span of 14 bases. Germline V gene sequence: CDR1 SGHRS, CDR2 YFSETQ. The CDR3 sequence is CASKEAGVTEAFF. The CDR3 DNA reads as TGCGCCAGCAAGGAGGCGGGGGTTACTGAAGCTTTCTTT. Drawing the rest from reference TRBV5-1 and TRBJ1-1, the complete variable domain is KAGVTQTPRYLIKTRGQQVTLSCSPISGHRSVSWYQQTPGQGLQFLFEYFSETQRNKGNFPGRFSGRQFSNSRSEMNVSTLELGDSALYLCASKEAGVTEAFFGQGTRLTVV.

The V call is TRBV27, the J call TRBJ1-2, with a possible D match to TRBD1 (5 bases). V lost 2 bases, J lost 2 bases, and 18 bases lay in between. Looked up from germline, CDR1 is MNHEY and CDR2 is SMNVEV (reference sequence). The length of the CDR3 is 17 residues. Here the CDR3 reads CASSLGYGGPSNYGYTF. The CDR3 coding sequence is TGTGCCAGCAGTTTAGGTTACGGGGGACCCTCAAACTATGGCTACACCTTC.

This clone was found a few times. The chain combines TRBV27 with TRBJ2-6, with 8 bases that match TRBD1. CDR1 MNHEY and CDR2 SMNVEV come from the germline V gene (reference sequence). The trim removed 4 bases at V and 2 bases at J, leaving 4 bases unmatched. The length of the CDR3 is 16 residues. The CDR3 loop reads CASSSPGGAGANVLTF. The CDR3 coding sequence is TGTGCCAGCAGTTCCCCAGGGGGCGCTGGGGCCAACGTCCTGACTTTC.

This clone has just a few counts. This chain joins TRBV10-3 and TRBJ1-2, with TRBD1 matching over 9 bases. V lost 6 bases and J lost 8; bases outside the gene matches: 7. Germline loops: CDR1 ENHRY, CDR2 SYGVKD. CDR3 length: 13 amino acids. CDR3 sequence (DNA): TGTGCCATCAGCGCACAGGGGGCCTGGGGCTACACCTTC. This gives the protein CAISAQGAWGYTF.